A single sample is the source of the 15 T cell receptor beta chains below, sequenced in a study of CD8 T cells in Susac syndrome. The RNA, about 0.45 to 1 ug, was put through reverse transcription using random hexamers. TCRdb redid the calling of the immunoSEQ multiplex PCR reads with MiXCR, one entry per CDR3 protein. The sample carries about 200,000 distinct CDR3 sequences, 90% to 95% recorded once. Material: CD4+ T cells from PBMCs. The receptor set was obtained from a human donor with Susac syndrome.

The genes are TRBV7-9 and TRBJ2-3; 11 positions agree with TRBD2. With V trimmed by 3 bases and J by 2 bases, 1 base remained unmatched. This CDR3 comprises 15 residues. Germline V gene lookup returns CDR1 SEHNR and CDR2 FQNEAQ (reference sequence). This chain's CDR3 is CASSLTSGATDTQYF. The CDR3 nucleotides read TGTGCCAGCAGCTTGACTAGCGGGGCCACAGATACGCAGTATTTT. Combining the CDR3 with reference TRBV7-9 and TRBJ2-3 gives the whole variable domain DTGVSQNPRHKITKRGQNVTFRCDPISEHNRLYWYRQTLGQGPEFLTYFQNEAQLEKSRLLSDRFSAERPKGSFSTLEIQRTEQGDSAMYLCASSLTSGATDTQYFGPGTRLTVL.

The genes are TRBV6-5 and TRBJ2-7; D is perhaps TRBD2 (5 bases). This CDR3 has 13 amino acids. V lost 6 bases and J lost 2, with 11 bases in between. Germline values: CDR1 MNHEY, CDR2 SVGAGI. CDR3 coding DNA: TGTGCCAGCAGCCGCGGACTCGCCTACGAGCAGTACTTC. Residues: CASSRGLAYEQYF.

This clonotype was counted once. The chain recombines TRBV3-1 with TRBJ2-4; D is perhaps TRBD1 (6 bases). This CDR3 has 14 amino acids. The germline V gene encodes CDR1 LGHDT and CDR2 YNNKEL (reference sequence). The V and J ends lost 6 bases and 7 bases respectively, with 16 bases between them. CDR3 protein: CASSPGQSTNIQYF. The DNA of the CDR3 is TGTGCCAGCAGTCCGGGACAATCGACTAACATTCAGTACTTC.

This rearrangement joins TRBV6-6 to TRBJ1-4; no definite D call. With 2 bases removed from V and 3 bases from J, the gap between germline ends came to 10 bases. The CDR3 contains 15 residues. CDR1 is MNHNY and CDR2 is SVGAGI in the germline V gene (reference sequence). The CDR3 protein is CASSYGQEPNEKLFF. The CDR3 DNA follows: TGTGCCAGCAGTTACGGGCAGGAGCCTAATGAAAAACTGTTTTTT.

The chain has TRBV7-2 and TRBJ2-3, with a possible D match to TRBD2 (7 bases). CDR1 SGHTA and CDR2 FQGNSA come from the germline V gene. The CDR3 loop spans 16 amino acids. V lost 5 bases and J 4 bases, leaving 19 bases between the germline ends. The CDR3 coding sequence is TGTGCCAGCAGCCCGCACGGGGGCGGGGGCCCAGATACGCAGTATTTT. Translated: CASSPHGGGGPDTQYF.

This chain uses TRBV19 with TRBJ1-2; 8 bases match TRBD1. Germline CDR1 and CDR2: LNHDA and SQIVND (reference sequence). Unmatched junction bases numbered 7, after V lost 1 base and J lost 6 bases. The CDR3 loop spans 15 amino acids. CDR3 residues: CASSIGQGAVDGYTF. As DNA, the CDR3 is TGTGCCAGTAGTATAGGCCAGGGGGCTGTGGATGGCTACACCTTC.

This clonotype was seen only a few times. This chain connects TRBV28 to TRBJ2-1, with D unresolved. CDR1 and CDR2 from the germline V gene are MDHEN and SYDVKM. The CDR3 is 11 residues long. V was clipped by 6 bases and J by 6 bases, with 6 bases between them. The CDR3 DNA reads as TGTGCCAGCAGCCACCGCAATGAGCAGTTCTTC. Its protein product is CASSHRNEQFF.

This chain joins TRBV27 and TRBJ1-5; 8 nucleotides align to TRBD1. Germline CDR1 reads MNHEY; CDR2 reads SMNVEV (reference sequence). V lost 5 bases, J lost 1 base, and 7 bases stayed unmatched. The CDR3 extends over 16 amino acids. CDR3 residues: CASSPRTGPSNQPQHF. The CDR3 DNA follows: TGTGCCAGCAGTCCCAGGACAGGGCCCAGCAATCAGCCCCAGCATTTT.

The chain uses TRBV28 and TRBJ2-5; no firm D call. Trimming stripped 2 bases from V and 7 bases from J, with 5 bases between. Germline assignment: CDR1 MDHEN and CDR2 SYDVKM. The CDR3 contains 11 residues. The CDR3 coding sequence is TGTGCCAGCAGTTTAGAGGTGACCCAGTACTTC. This sequence encodes CASSLEVTQYF.

The chain links TRBV12-3 or TRBV12-4 to TRBJ2-5; 12 bases are a match to TRBD2. V lost 6 bases and J lost 5; bases outside the gene matches: 4. CDR3 length: 14 amino acids. The CDR3 sequence: CASRLAGGPETQYF. CDR3 DNA: TGTGCCAGCAGGCTAGCGGGGGGGCCGGAGACCCAGTACTTC.

This rearrangement joins TRBV7-6 to TRBJ2-3, with TRBD2 identical over 15 bases. This CDR3 is built from 17 residues. Germline CDR1 and CDR2: SGHVS and FNYEAQ. The J segment lost 5 bases and the V segment lost 5 bases, leaving 8 bases of the junction unmatched. DNA for the CDR3: TGTGCCAGCAGCCAAGGGACTAGCGGGGGGTTTGGAGATACGCAGTATTTT. Translating gives CASSQGTSGGFGDTQYF.

This chain connects TRBV6-1 to TRBJ1-1; maybe TRBD1 (6 bases). V was cut by 1 base and J by 0 bases, with 12 bases left in between. CDR1 and CDR2 from the germline V gene are MNHNS and SASEGT. The CDR3 totals 16 residues. CDR3: CASSEGVRGVNTEAFF. CDR3 coding DNA: TGTGCCAGCAGTGAAGGTGTGAGGGGGGTGAACACTGAAGCTTTCTTT.

This chain joins TRBV5-4 and TRBJ1-1, with D unresolved. Germline V gene data show CDR1 as SGHNT and CDR2 as YYREEE (reference sequence). The ends were cut back, 3 bases at V and 1 base at J, with 16 bases in the middle. This CDR3 is built from 16 residues. CDR3: CASSSDLSTANTEAFF. The CDR3 nucleotides read TGTGCCAGCAGCTCGGACTTGTCAACGGCGAACACTGAAGCTTTCTTT.

This chain links TRBV7-3 with TRBJ2-5; D possibly corresponds to TRBD2 (5 bases). V lost 6 bases to trimming and J lost 0 bases, with 17 bases between them. The CDR3 runs to 16 residues. Germline CDR1 reads SGHTA; CDR2 reads FQGTGA. Here the CDR3 reads CASSRGPPGYQETQYF. In DNA form, the CDR3 reads TGTGCCAGCAGTAGAGGGCCTCCGGGGTACCAAGAGACCCAGTACTTC. Full variable domain (rest looked up from reference TRBV7-3 and TRBJ2-5): GAGVSQTPSNKVTEKGKYVELRCDPISGHTALYWYRQSLGQGPEFLIYFQGTGAADDSGLPNDRFFAVRPEGSVSTLKIQRTERGDSAVYLCASSRGPPGYQETQYFGPGTRLLVL.

The V gene is TRBV2, the J gene TRBJ1-1; D remains ambiguous. The CDR3 length is 16 residues. V lost 4 bases and J 8 bases, leaving 23 bases between the germline ends. Per germline, CDR1 SNHLY and CDR2 FYNNEI. The CDR3, as DNA: TGTGCCAGCAGTGCCCGGATATTGTCACATCGGCTCGAAGCTTTCTTT. It yields the protein CASSARILSHRLEAFF. Drawing the rest from reference TRBV2 and TRBJ1-1, the complete variable domain is EPEVTQTPSHQVTQMGQEVILRCVPISNHLYFYWYRQILGQKVEFLVSFYNNEISEKSEIFDDQFSVERPDGSNFTLKIRSTKLEDSAMYFCASSARILSHRLEAFFGQGTRLTVV.